This record looks at one T cell receptor (beta chain) sequence and its context. The clone's antigen remains unknown. Per-nucleotide qualities are absent, and no much larger clonotype sits a single base away. The donors were about 40 Caucasian individuals from Russia, aged about 6 to 100 years, who were systemically healthy. Each donor gave ten milliliters of peripheral blood, collected into EDTA-treated Vacutainer tubes. Ficoll-Paque density-gradient centrifugation was used to isolate PBMCs, with at least 7 million per sample. Trizol reagent was used to extract total RNA from the PBMCs, yielding at least 6 micrograms per sample. For every donor, an aliquot of PBMCs went through flow cytometry to measure the percentages of naive CD45RAhigh/CD27high T cells. Libraries were built with 5' RACE. TCRdb lists the instrument as Illumina HiSeq 2500. The second PCR ran for about 7 to 11 cycles and used a J-beta primer mix along with a sample-barcoded 5' primer. Each TCR beta cDNA molecule received a unique molecular identifier from a template-switch 5' adaptor carrying 12 random nucleotides. At least 3 million CDR3-containing paired-end reads were obtained from each sample. First-strand cDNA synthesis was performed from all RNA using the Mint cDNA synthesis kit, with priming by a TRBC-specific oligonucleotide. Following uracil-DNA glycosylase treatment, a first 18-cycle PCR with universal primers M1SS and BC2_uni_R was performed on all cDNA. In the original analysis: Each sample was normalized by randomly selecting 1 million high-quality reads, each carrying a distinct molecular identifier. Reads with shared molecular identifiers were discarded instead of being binned into consensus sequences. CDR3 identification, clonotype clustering and error correction used MiTCR with a Q25 quality threshold and the strictest error-elimination algorithm. A nonparametric unseen species model with Euler transformation was used to estimate lower-bound total TCR beta diversity. The raw public data were reprocessed by TCRdb itself: fastp quality trimming at Q25, MiXCR clonotype calling, in-frame beta chains only. Rows are combined by CDR3 protein, so each entry shows the most common genes and DNA. It is TCRdb's table, rather than the study itself, that gives the V and J calls and clone size. The sample data list about 760,000 distinct CDR3 sequences, and 20% to 25% of these were observed just once. The leading ten clones occupy 9.4% of the sample.

V is pared back by 4 bases and J by 6 bases, with 10 bases lying between the germline termini. CDR1 and CDR2 were assigned from the germline V gene (reference sequence) as DFQATT and SNEGSKA. The CDR3 runs 12 amino acids, cysteine and phenylalanine included. Here the CDR3 DNA is all that survives: 36 bases in frame from base 1. The sample comes from a study of blood T cells in healthy people across ages (dated by TCRdb to the mid-2010s). In the study overall: In model experiments, roughly one uniquely barcoded TCR beta cDNA molecule per two T cells was captured by template switching. Using deep sequencing normalized with unique cDNA molecular identifiers, the study measured how TCR beta repertoire diversity changes with age. Donors were grouped into four age groups: young (average approximately 15 years), middle-aged (39), aged (about 60) and long-lived (approximately 78). Two additional independent replicas of 1 million unique cDNA reads from the same blood draw were analyzed for two donors (one aged 18 to 30 and one aged 80 or older). Study-level results and caveats: Because the CMV infection status of the donors was unknown, age-related changes in expanded clonotypes may potentially have been confounded. Because profiling used bulk unsorted PBMCs, naive and antigen-experienced compartments could not be compared conclusively. Estimates of total diversity based on one million sequenced T cells were considered lower bounds and underestimates. Compared with the aged group, the long-lived group had more naive CD4+ T cells, fewer expanded clones and increased TCR diversity, suggesting age selection. The percentage of naive T cells measured by flow cytometry correlated strongly with observed TCR beta diversity. Observed TCR beta diversity per million T cells fell roughly linearly with age, and a significant reduction was already apparent by age around 39.

These records were also assigned to another study, of T cells of mothers and their children. Looking at the second paper: The donors were nine systemically healthy Caucasian individuals, made up of three mothers and their six children. cDNA synthesis used all of the extracted RNA, with around 1.4 ug of RNA in each 15 ul reaction. In the second PCR, the M1S primer added sample barcodes and 2-4 random nucleotides. Over 10 million TCR beta CDR3 reads came from each mother, compared with some 3 million reads from each child. TCR recombination output is similarly shaped by thymic selection in related and unrelated pairs, with a minor effect exerted by inherited differences. Related mother-child pairs always showed normalized repertoire overlap that was slightly higher than in unrelated mother-child pairs, though the difference was never significant. Persistent microchimeric T cell clones were not detected, at a sensitivity of around 95 clones per million clonotypes. To look for features that set related mother-child pairs apart from unrelated individuals, the researchers ran deep NGS to compare the TCR beta repertoires of mothers and children. The mean age was roughly 44 +/- 4 years for the mothers and approximately 11 +/- 4 years for the children. After adapter ligation with NEBNext reagents, the libraries were sequenced on Illumina HiSeq 2000 with 100+100 nt paired-end reads. To prevent cross-contamination, the mother and child libraries were prepared a month apart and were sequenced in separate runs. For each donor, between roughly 500,000 and 2,100,000 distinct TCR beta clonotypes were identified. Naive TCR beta clonotypes were estimated from low-frequency clonotypes matched to each donor's FACS-determined naive share, without sorting.

The rearrangement combines TRBV20-1 with TRBJ2-1, with the D gene not clear enough to name. The sample was blood. The source is a boy aged 5-17 years in good health. The DNA is as follows: TGCAGTGCTACCAGACGGATCAATGAGCAGTTCTTC. It encodes CSATRRINEQFF.